One and the same sample provided the 23 T cell receptor beta chains below, sequenced in a study of T cell responses to AZD1222 COVID-19 vaccine. Produced via immunoSEQ multiplex PCR; TCRdb's table is partial and in-frame only. The repertoire includes under 200,000 clones, roughly 93% of them detected once, and about 4.2% sits in the top ten. The sequencing here drew on peripheral blood, taken on day 0 of AZD1222 vaccination. Source of these receptors: an adult in good health.

This chain joins TRBV29-1 and TRBJ1-5; 8 positions agree with TRBD1. The junction had 11 bases not matched to a gene; V was cut back by 7 bases and J by 3 bases. Germline values: CDR1 SQVTM, CDR2 ANQGSEA. The CDR3 loop spans 15 amino acids. CDR3 protein: CSATLGQGANQPQHF. DNA for the CDR3: TGCAGCGCCACACTAGGACAGGGCGCCAATCAGCCCCAGCATTTT.

The chain joins TRBV28 to TRBJ1-1; no clear D. V lost 8 bases, J lost 0 bases, and 19 bases lay in between. CDR3 length equals 16 residues. CDR1 is MDHEN and CDR2 is SYDVKM in the germline V gene. CDR3 DNA: TGTGCCAGCTATGAGGTTCCGGAGAAGATGAACACTGAAGCTTTCTTT. Translation gives CASYEVPEKMNTEAFF.

The V call is TRBV6-5, the J call TRBJ1-5, with 8 bases identical to TRBD1. CDR1 is MNHEY and CDR2 is SVGAGI in the germline V gene. Unmatched junction bases numbered 12, after V lost 8 bases and J lost 6 bases. The CDR3 spans 15 residues. For the CDR3, the DNA is TGTGCCAGCGACTTACAGGGGGAGCTCGGTCAGCCCCAGCATTTT. It codes for CASDLQGELGQPQHF.

The chain employs TRBV6-4 and TRBJ1-2; a weak D match, TRBD1 (5 bases). The V and J ends lost 10 bases and 4 bases respectively, with 10 bases between them. Germline V gene sequence: CDR1 MRHNA, CDR2 SNTAGT. The CDR3 contains 11 residues. In nucleotides, the CDR3 is TGTGCCACTGCAGGGCCCTATGGCTACACCTTC. Residues: CATAGPYGYTF.

In regard to this clone: The same CDR3 also results from other DNA sequences found in this sample. This chain uses TRBV12-3 or TRBV12-4 with TRBJ1-6; D remains unclear. The CDR3 spans 12 residues. V gave up 6 bases and J gave up 7 bases, with 7 bases separating them. The CDR3 sequence: CASRPGNSPLHF. The CDR3, as DNA: TGTGCCAGCAGACCCGGGAATTCACCCCTCCACTTT.

V usage is TRBV9 and J usage is TRBJ1-1; D remains unclear. From germline, CDR1 is SGDLS and CDR2 YYNGEE. Trimming left V 4 bases short and J 4 bases short, with 11 bases between. This CDR3 region has 13 residues. The CDR3 DNA reads TGTGCCAGCAGCCCTGACCCGGGCACTGAAGCTTTCTTT. Residues: CASSPDPGTEAFF.

The V gene is TRBV7-9, the J gene TRBJ2-1; 12 bases agree with TRBD2. The germline gives CDR1 SEHNR, CDR2 FQNEAQ (reference sequence). V trimming: 5 bases; J trimming: 5 bases; junction bases outside the gene matches: 7. This CDR3 spans 16 amino acids. The CDR3 bases are TGTGCCAGCAGCCAGAGGACTAGCGGGGATGACAATGAGCAGTTCTTC. Encoded protein: CASSQRTSGDDNEQFF.

The table lists this clone with a count of one. The chain recombines TRBV19 with TRBJ2-1; the match to TRBD1 covers 11 bases. Per the germline V gene, CDR1 is LNHDA and CDR2 is SQIVND (reference sequence). The CDR3 runs to 16 residues. The trim removed 9 bases at V and 0 bases at J, leaving 7 bases unmatched. The CDR3, as DNA: TGTGCCAGCTCGGGACAGGGGGGCAGCTCCTACAATGAGCAGTTCTTC. Translation gives CASSGQGGSSYNEQFF.

The V and J genes are TRBV5-1 and TRBJ1-2, with 7 nucleotides matching TRBD1. Germline V gene lookup returns CDR1 SGHRS and CDR2 YFSETQ. The junction had 6 bases not matched to a gene; V was cut back by 0 bases and J by 10 bases. The CDR3 has 13 residues. CDR3 nucleotides: TGCGCCAGCAGCTTGGAGGACAGGCGGAACTACACCTTC. Its translation: CASSLEDRRNYTF.

V usage is TRBV5-1 and J usage is TRBJ1-2; TRBD1 matches at 7 bases. The germline V gene encodes CDR1 SGHRS and CDR2 YFSETQ. With V trimmed by 2 bases and J by 6 bases, 4 bases remained unmatched. The CDR3 consists of 13 residues. The CDR3 DNA is TGCGCCAGCAGCTTCCAGGGGACAGATGGCTACACCTTC. It translates to CASSFQGTDGYTF.

The CDR3 region has the DNA TGTGCCAGCAGTGAAGCGGGGGGAACAAGTTACGAGCAGTACTTC. Translation gives CASSEAGGTSYEQYF. The V gene is TRBV2, the J gene TRBJ2-7, with D possibly being TRBD2 (6 bases). The V end lost 0 bases, the J end lost 4 bases, and 13 bases lay between the germline ends. Germline CDR1 reads SNHLY; CDR2 reads FYNNEI. CDR3 length equals 15 residues.

Worth noting for this clone: This sample includes further DNA sequences coding for the same CDR3. The chain joins TRBV5-1 to TRBJ1-5; D is unclear. Germline CDR1 reads SGHRS; CDR2 reads YFSETQ. The CDR3 runs 14 residues. Trimming cost V 0 bases and J 4 bases, with 8 bases left between them. CDR3 in amino acids: CASSLGQVNQPQHF. CDR3 sequence (DNA): TGCGCCAGCAGCTTGGGCCAGGTAAATCAGCCCCAGCATTTT.

The chain joins TRBV5-1 to TRBJ2-1; D is ambiguous. Germline lookup yields CDR1 SGHRS and CDR2 YFSETQ. V lost 3 bases, J lost 9 bases, and 7 bases lay in between. The CDR3 extends over 11 amino acids. The CDR3 DNA is TGCGCCAGCAGCTCGTTTGGTGAGCAGTTCTTC. Translating gives CASSSFGEQFF.

The chain recombines TRBV25-1 with TRBJ1-5; 9 bases agree with TRBD1. This CDR3 contains 16 residues. Germline V gene lookup returns CDR1 MGHDK and CDR2 SYGVNS. The junction had 9 bases not matched to a gene; V was cut back by 3 bases and J by 6 bases. The CDR3 sequence: CASSESGTGLFQPQHF. DNA for the CDR3: TGTGCCAGCAGTGAGTCCGGGACAGGGTTATTTCAGCCCCAGCATTTT.

V and J are TRBV18 and TRBJ2-3, with 8 bases aligning to TRBD2. The CDR3 has 16 residues. CDR1 KGHSH and CDR2 LQKENI come from the germline V gene. The V gene end was trimmed by 0 bases and the J gene end by 1 base; junction bases not matched to a gene: 3. The CDR3 reads CASSPPARGGTDTQYF. In DNA, the CDR3 is TGTGCCAGCTCACCACCGGCGCGGGGGGGCACAGATACGCAGTATTTT.

The J gene is TRBJ1-3, the V gene TRBV6-1, with D uncertain. The CDR3 is 15 amino acids. Germline CDR1 reads MNHNS; CDR2 reads SASEGT. V was shortened by 3 bases and J by 0 bases, with 9 bases between the two germline ends. The CDR3 nucleotides are TGTGCCAGCAGTGACCAGGCTTTCTCTGGAAACACCATATATTTT. It is translated as CASSDQAFSGNTIYF.

This sequence joins TRBV6-5 and TRBJ1-5; no clear D. V shed 2 bases and J shed 6 bases, with 8 bases lying between them. The germline V gene encodes CDR1 MNHEY and CDR2 SVGAGI. There are 13 residues in the CDR3. CDR3 in DNA: TGTGCCAGCAGTTACAGTGCGGTTCAGCCCCAGCATTTT. It specifies CASSYSAVQPQHF.

CDR3 in DNA: TGTGCCAGCAGTCACCGGGACAGGGCGTTCAATCAGCCCCAGCATTTT. Its protein product is CASSHRDRAFNQPQHF. The chain couples TRBV27 to TRBJ1-5; TRBD1 matches at 9 bases. The junction had 8 bases not matched to a gene; V was cut back by 5 bases and J by 3 bases. This CDR3 region has 16 residues. Per germline, CDR1 MNHEY and CDR2 SMNVEV (reference sequence).

V is TRBV19 and J is TRBJ2-5; 11 bases align to TRBD1. The CDR3 is made up of 14 amino acids. V gave up 6 bases and J gave up 3 bases; unmatched junction bases: 3. Per germline, CDR1 LNHDA and CDR2 SQIVND (reference sequence). CDR3 DNA sequence: TGTGCCAGTAGAAGGGACAGGGGGAAAGAGACCCAGTACTTC. It encodes CASRRDRGKETQYF. The complete variable domain, with remaining parts taken from reference TRBV19 and TRBJ2-5, reads DGGITQSPKYLFRKEGQNVTLSCEQNLNHDAMYWYRQDPGQGLRLIYYSQIVNDFQKGDIAEGYSVSREKKESFPLTVTSAQKNPTAFYLCASRRDRGKETQYFGPGTRLLVL.

The chain recombines TRBV19 with TRBJ1-6, with D hard to call. CDR3 size: 16 residues. Looked up from germline, CDR1 is LNHDA and CDR2 is SQIVND (reference sequence). The ends were cut back, 6 bases at V and 7 bases at J, with 19 bases in the middle. CDR3 nucleotide sequence: TGTGCCAGTAGCCAAACCCGGACGCTGGGGAATTCACCCCTCCACTTT. As protein: CASSQTRTLGNSPLHF.

The CDR3 nucleotides are TGCGCCAGCAGCCATTTACCATTATCAGACTACGAGCAGTACTTC. Amino acids: CASSHLPLSDYEQYF. The gene calls are TRBV4-1 and TRBJ2-7; D is unresolved. The CDR3 sequence is 15 residues long. The V and J ends lost 3 bases and 3 bases respectively, with 15 bases between them. The germline V gene has CDR1 MGHRA and CDR2 YSYEKL.

The gene calls are TRBV6-4 and TRBJ2-1; 10 bases align to TRBD2. This CDR3 is 15 amino acids long. Trimming took 5 bases from V and 8 from J; bases not matched to a gene: 9. Per the germline V gene, CDR1 is MRHNA and CDR2 is SNTAGT. DNA for the CDR3: TGTGCCAGCAGTCGGGGGGCTAGCGGGAGCTATGAGCAGTTCTTC. Residues: CASSRGASGSYEQFF.

The J gene is TRBJ1-2, the V gene TRBV2; D perhaps matches TRBD1 (6 bases). The CDR3 contains 13 residues. CDR1 and CDR2 from the germline V gene are SNHLY and FYNNEI. Trimming stripped 5 bases from V and 2 bases from J, with 9 bases between. CDR3 DNA: TGTGCCAGCAGTTACGGACAGAACTATGGCTACACCTTC. It yields the protein CASSYGQNYGYTF.